This T cell receptor (beta chain) was recovered during a study of shared clonotypes between healthy human individuals. The repertoire was sequenced with immunoSEQ multiplex PCR; TCRdb's copy has only in-frame clones and lacks some. The sample contains 330,000 or so clones, about 74% of which appear only once. V shed 2 bases and J shed 3 bases, with 11 bases lying between them. CDR1 is MDHEN, CDR2 SYDVKM, per germline. The CDR3 sequence is 14 residues long. The genes are TRBV28 and TRBJ2-7; no clear D gene. Sequencing was done on a sample of memory CD4+ T cells sorted from blood. Subset specified: CD45RA-negative fraction. This TCR came from a man aged 30 to 39 in good health. The CDR3 loop is CASSLPGRNYEQYF. The CDR3 DNA sequence: TGTGCCAGCAGTTTACCCGGCAGAAACTACGAGCAGTACTTC.